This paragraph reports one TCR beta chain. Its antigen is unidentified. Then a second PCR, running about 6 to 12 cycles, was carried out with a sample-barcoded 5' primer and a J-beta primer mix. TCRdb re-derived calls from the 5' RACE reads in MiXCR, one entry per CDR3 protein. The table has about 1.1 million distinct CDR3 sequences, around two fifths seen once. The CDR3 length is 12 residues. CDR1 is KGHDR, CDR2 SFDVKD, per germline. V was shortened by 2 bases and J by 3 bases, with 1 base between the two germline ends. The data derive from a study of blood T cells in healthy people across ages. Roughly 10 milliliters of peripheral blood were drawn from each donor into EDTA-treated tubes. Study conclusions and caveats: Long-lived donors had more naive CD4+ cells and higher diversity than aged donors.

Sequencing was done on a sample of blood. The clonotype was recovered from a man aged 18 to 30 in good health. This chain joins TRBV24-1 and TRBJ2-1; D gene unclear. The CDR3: CATSDYYNEQFF. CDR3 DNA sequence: TGTGCCACCAGTGATTACTACAATGAGCAGTTCTTC.